These 27 T cell receptor beta chains came from one sample sequenced in a study of T cell repertoires in cytomegalovirus infection (dated by TCRdb to the late 2010s). Their antigens remain unidentified. Sequencing instrument: Illumina HiSeq 1500. Clones were called with MiXCR by TCRdb after fastp trimmed the public reads at Q25, and only in-frame beta chains were retained. Under each unique CDR3 protein, matching rows form one entry showing the most common genes and DNA. The sample table shows a few hundred thousand distinct CDR3 sequences, and about 40% are seen once. 48% of the sample rests with the top ten. The treatment or condition label on this specimen signifies: in vitro stimulation with specific CMV peptide epitopes to enrich CMV-specific T cells. The material sequenced was cultured PBMCs, taken from culture after CMV antigen stimulation. The receptors originated from a human donor in good health (CMV status not recorded). Some clones in this sample may be carry-over from other donors' samples.

V gene TRBV29-1 combines with J gene TRBJ1-1; D is unclear. The CDR3 covers 13 residues. Between the trimmed V and J ends, which lost 3 bases and 0 bases, there was a span of 8 bases. Germline lookup yields CDR1 SQVTM and CDR2 ANQGSEA. Here the CDR3 reads CSVEWWMNTEAFF. The DNA for the CDR3 is TGCAGCGTTGAGTGGTGGATGAACACTGAAGCTTTCTTT.

This clonotype has more than one count but fewer than ten. The J gene is TRBJ1-4, the V gene TRBV6-5; 10 bases line up with TRBD1. V shed 4 bases and J 6 bases; nucleotides not matched to a gene: 2. CDR1 is MNHEY and CDR2 is SVGAGI in the germline V gene. The CDR3 has 14 residues. This CDR3 reads CASSLGTGDEKLFF. CDR3 sequence (DNA): TGTGCCAGCAGTTTGGGGACAGGGGATGAAAAACTGTTTTTT.

The CDR3 reads CASSPVGWTAVGGYTF. The CDR3 DNA sequence: TGTGCCAGCAGCCCAGTGGGGTGGACCGCCGTTGGGGGCTACACCTTC. The J gene is TRBJ1-2, the V gene TRBV7-2; D not certain. Per the germline V gene, CDR1 is SGHTA and CDR2 is FQGNSA. The length of the CDR3 is 16 residues. V was clipped by 5 bases and J by 8 bases, with 24 bases between them.

The chain uses TRBV11-2 and TRBJ2-4, with D possibly being TRBD2 (6 bases). The CDR3 length is 15 residues. Trimming left V 6 bases short and J 0 bases short, with 12 bases between. Per germline, CDR1 SGHAT and CDR2 FQNNGV. CDR3 DNA sequence: TGTGCCAGCAGGGAAACGGGAGAAGCCAAAAACATTCAGTACTTC. Its protein product is CASRETGEAKNIQYF. Full variable domain (remainder filled in from reference TRBV11-2 and TRBJ2-4): EAGVAQSPRYKIIEKRQSVAFWCNPISGHATLYWYQQILGQGPKLLIQFQNNGVVDDSQLPKDRFSAERLKGVDSTLKIQPAKLEDSAVYLCASRETGEAKNIQYFGAGTRLSVL.

This chain uses TRBV10-3 with TRBJ1-2; TRBD1 matches at 9 bases. The CDR3 runs to 15 residues. V dropped 2 bases and J dropped 6; count of bases not matched to a gene: 7. Germline V gene data show CDR1 as ENHRY and CDR2 as SYGVKD. The CDR3 loop reads CAISETGGIINGYTF. The CDR3 bases are TGTGCCATCAGTGAGACAGGGGGCATAATAAATGGCTACACCTTC.

The chain is built from TRBV11-2 and TRBJ2-3; 8 bases agree with TRBD2. The CDR3 consists of 19 residues. Germline CDR1 SGHAT, CDR2 FQNNGV. The V gene end was trimmed by 3 bases and the J gene end by 4 bases; junction bases not matched to a gene: 18. CDR3 sequence (DNA): TGTGCCAGCAGCTTCGCCCCTCCTCAACTAGCGGCCGTGCCAGATACGCAGTATTTT. Translating it yields CASSFAPPQLAAVPDTQYF.

This chain connects TRBV12-3 or TRBV12-4 to TRBJ2-5; 7 bases fit TRBD2. V lost 3 bases and J lost 7; bases outside the gene matches: 5. The CDR3 runs 13 residues. This CDR3 reads CASSFSGSGTQYF. CDR3 sequence (DNA): TGTGCCAGCAGTTTTAGCGGGTCGGGGACCCAGTACTTC.

CDR3 region: CASSEWTGGETQYF. The DNA of the CDR3 is TGTGCCAGCAGCGAATGGACAGGGGGGGAGACCCAGTACTTC. The chain is built from TRBV11-2 and TRBJ2-5; the match to TRBD1 covers 10 bases. The CDR3 is 14 residues long. CDR1 and CDR2 from the germline V gene are SGHAT and FQNNGV. With 5 bases clipped from V and 5 bases from J, the junction kept 5 bases outside the gene matches.

V and J are TRBV7-2 and TRBJ2-7, with 8 bases matching TRBD2. CDR3 length equals 15 residues. Losses at the gene ends were 1 base for V and 2 bases for J; bases not matched to a gene: 4. The germline gives CDR1 SGHTA, CDR2 FQGNSA. The CDR3 reads CASSLGAGAAYEQYF. CDR3 bases: TGTGCCAGCAGCTTAGGAGCGGGGGCGGCCTACGAGCAGTACTTC.

CDR3 DNA sequence: TGTGCCAGTAACCCAGGGGGCTTCGCGGAGACCCAGTACTTC. The encoded protein is CASNPGGFAETQYF. The rearrangement joins TRBV19 to TRBJ2-5; 8 bases fit TRBD1. CDR3 length: 14 residues. V was pared by 7 bases and J by 5 bases, with 9 bases of the junction left unmatched. Germline V gives CDR1 LNHDA, CDR2 SQIVND (reference sequence).

The gene calls are TRBV19 and TRBJ2-5, with a tentative D call TRBD1 (6 bases). V lost 10 bases to trimming and J lost 1 base, with 10 bases between them. The CDR3 has 12 amino acids. CDR1 is LNHDA and CDR2 is SQIVND in the germline V gene (reference sequence). Here the CDR3 DNA reads TGTGCCAATGGACAGAGCCAAGAGACCCAGTACTTC. The encoded protein is CANGQSQETQYF.

J is TRBJ1-5 and V is TRBV7-8; TRBD1 is a possible D gene (5 bases). Deletions cut 5 bases from V and 4 bases from J, with 18 bases between. Germline V gene sequence: CDR1 SGHVS, CDR2 FQNEAQ. This CDR3 is built from 16 residues. Here the CDR3 DNA reads TGTGCCAGCAGCCGCCGGGGCAAAGGGGAAAATCAGCCCCAGCATTTT. Its protein is CASSRRGKGENQPQHF.

The chain joins TRBV4-3 to TRBJ2-3; D call uncertain. The CDR3 runs to 14 residues. With 1 base removed from V and 1 base from J, the gap between germline ends came to 6 bases. Germline V gene data show CDR1 as LGHNA and CDR2 as YSLEER. The CDR3 sequence: CASSQVQGTDTQYF. CDR3 nucleotides: TGCGCCAGCAGCCAAGTCCAGGGCACAGATACGCAGTATTTT.

This clonotype turned up a few times. This chain joins TRBV7-8 and TRBJ2-3; 12 bases fit TRBD1. The CDR3 extends over 16 amino acids. Per germline, CDR1 SGHVS and CDR2 FQNEAQ. Germline trimming cut 5 bases from V and 3 bases from J; bases unmatched to any gene: 6. The CDR3 DNA sequence: TGTGCCAGCAGCGGACCGGGACAGGGGGCTACAGATACGCAGTATTTT. This translates into CASSGPGQGATDTQYF.

V is TRBV18 and J is TRBJ2-7; tentatively, D is TRBD1 (7 bases). CDR3 length: 15 amino acids. V gave up 3 bases and J gave up 5 bases, with 17 bases separating them. CDR1 and CDR2 (germline): KGHSH, LQKENI. CDR3 DNA sequence: TGTGCCAGCTCACCCCCCACGACAGGGAGGAACGAGCAGTACTTC. This encodes CASSPPTTGRNEQYF.

This clonotype turned up a few times. Just one base apart from a much larger clone, this may be a read error. The chain links TRBV7-2 to TRBJ2-5; 9 bases align to TRBD1. The CDR3 covers 13 residues. Trimming took 5 bases from V and 5 from J; bases not matched to a gene: 3. Germline CDR1 SGHTA, CDR2 FQGNSA. CDR3 amino acids: CASSRDRDETQYF. The CDR3 DNA reads TGTGCCAGCAGCCGGGACAGGGATGAGACCCAGTACTTC. The full variable domain, rest sourced from reference TRBV7-2 and TRBJ2-5, is GAGVSQSPSNKVTEKGKDVELRCDPISGHTALYWYRQSLGQGLEFLIYFQGNSAPDKSGLPSDRFSAERTGGSVSTLTIQRTQQEDSAVYLCASSRDRDETQYFGPGTRLLVL.

This clonotype was seen at least ten times. The genes are TRBV7-2 and TRBJ2-6, with a tentative D call TRBD1 (6 bases). From germline, CDR1 is SGHTA and CDR2 FQGNSA. The CDR3 covers 15 residues. The V and J ends lost 2 bases and 2 bases respectively, with 7 bases between them. This CDR3 is CASSLYRAGANVLTF. DNA of the CDR3: TGTGCCAGCAGCTTATACAGGGCTGGGGCCAACGTCCTGACTTTC.

V is TRBV6-2 or TRBV6-3 and J is TRBJ2-1; 7 nucleotides agree with TRBD1. CDR1 and CDR2 from the germline V gene are MNHEY and SVGEGT. The V gene end was trimmed by 2 bases and the J gene end by 8 bases; junction bases not matched to a gene: 9. The CDR3 spans 15 residues. This chain's CDR3 is CASSYEGGFVDEQFF. The CDR3 DNA follows: TGTGCCAGCAGTTACGAAGGGGGCTTCGTAGATGAGCAGTTCTTC.

V gene TRBV23-1 combines with J gene TRBJ2-7; TRBD2 might be the D (6 bases). TRBV23-1 is an ORF; its function is uncertain. The CDR3 spans 13 residues. The germline V and J ends were trimmed by 5 bases and 6 bases, with 14 bases remaining between them. DNA of the CDR3: TGCGCCAGCAGTAGGGACCGGGAGATCGAGCAGTACTTC. It codes for CASSRDREIEQYF.

This clonotype was seen more than once but under ten times. The V gene is TRBV7-9, the J gene TRBJ1-2, with D possibly TRBD1 on 5 matching bases. From germline, CDR1 is SEHNR and CDR2 FQNEAQ (reference sequence). V lost 5 bases and J 4 bases, leaving 14 bases between the germline ends. The CDR3 sequence is 14 residues long. Here the CDR3 DNA reads TGTGCCAGCAGCCAGGGAAACCTAGCCTATGGCTACACCTTC. Protein product: CASSQGNLAYGYTF.

The rearrangement uses TRBV7-2 and TRBJ2-1; 7 bases match TRBD2. The CDR3 consists of 12 residues. Trimming at V came to 4 bases and at J to 10 bases, leaving 4 bases not matched to a gene. Germline assignment: CDR1 SGHTA and CDR2 FQGNSA. In nucleotides, the CDR3 is TGTGCCAGCAGCTCCGCGGGACTAGAGCAGTTCTTC. Protein sequence: CASSSAGLEQFF.

In this sample, this clonotype turned up a few times. This chain joins TRBV7-8 and TRBJ1-3, with TRBD1 identical over 8 bases. Per germline, CDR1 SGHVS and CDR2 FQNEAQ. This CDR3 comprises 14 residues. V gave up 6 bases and J gave up 2 bases; unmatched junction bases: 3. Here the CDR3 DNA reads TGTGCCAGCAGTGACAGGGGAGCTGGAAACACCATATATTTT. This sequence encodes CASSDRGAGNTIYF.

This chain joins TRBV7-2 and TRBJ2-7; TRBD1 aligns across 7 bases. Germline V gene sequence: CDR1 SGHTA, CDR2 FQGNSA. V lost 1 base and J lost 3; bases outside the gene matches: 6. This CDR3 has 15 amino acids. The CDR3 loop is CASSLEEGAGYEQYF. The CDR3, as DNA: TGTGCCAGCAGCTTAGAAGAGGGGGCGGGCTACGAGCAGTACTTC.

The chain recombines TRBV7-2 with TRBJ1-2; weak D call: TRBD1 (5 bases). Trimming left V 3 bases short and J 4 bases short, with 15 bases between. This CDR3 contains 15 residues. Germline CDR1 SGHTA, CDR2 FQGNSA. This chain's CDR3 is CASSLEGGVAYGYTF. The CDR3 DNA is TGTGCCAGCAGCTTGGAGGGAGGGGTAGCCTATGGCTACACCTTC.

At least ten counts were recorded for this clonotype. The chain joins TRBV7-2 to TRBJ2-2; D is unresolved. Trimming took off 4 bases at V and 4 bases at J, with 10 bases between the two ends. Germline V CDR1 and CDR2: SGHTA, FQGNSA. The length of the CDR3 is 14 residues. CDR3 DNA sequence: TGTGCCAGCAGCTCGAGTGTTAGCACCGGGGAGCTGTTTTTT. This translates into CASSSSVSTGELFF.

This clonotype was found many times. The V and J genes are TRBV7-2 and TRBJ2-5; tentatively, D is TRBD1 (6 bases). The V and J ends lost 4 bases and 2 bases respectively, with 14 bases between them. This CDR3 comprises 15 residues. In germline, CDR1 is SGHTA, CDR2 FQGNSA. The CDR3 is CASSSNRATQETQYF. CDR3 sequence (DNA): TGTGCCAGCAGCTCGAACAGGGCGACTCAAGAGACCCAGTACTTC.

This clonotype was picked up a small number of times. The gene calls are TRBV19 and TRBJ2-1; D perhaps matches TRBD2 (5 bases). Per germline, CDR1 LNHDA and CDR2 SQIVND (reference sequence). The V and J ends lost 3 bases and 10 bases respectively, with 13 bases between them. This CDR3 contains 13 residues. CDR3 DNA sequence: TGTGCCAGTAGTATTACGGATCGAGGGGAGCAGTTCTTC. Amino acids: CASSITDRGEQFF.